What follows are 31 T cell receptor beta chains derived from one specimen sequenced in a study of T cell responses to AZD1222 COVID-19 vaccine. Data came from immunoSEQ multiplex PCR; TCRdb stores just in-frame clones and leaves some out. The sample records 200,000 or so clones, more than 75% being singletons. The material was peripheral blood, obtained on day 0 of AZD1222 vaccination. These receptors originate from an adult in good health.

The chain has TRBV29-1 and TRBJ2-2; D is unresolved. The V gene's germline CDR1 is SQVTM and CDR2 ANQGSEA. Trimming removed 2 bases at V and 1 base at J, with 5 bases between. This CDR3 is 13 amino acids long. CDR3 in DNA: TGCAGCGTTGAAAAGGGGAACACCGGGGAGCTGTTTTTT. Translation gives CSVEKGNTGELFF.

The rearrangement uses TRBV5-8 and TRBJ1-2; D is undetermined. Germline loops: CDR1 SGHTS, CDR2 YDEGEE. Trimming shortened V by 4 bases and J by 4 bases, and 14 bases separated the two germline ends. CDR3 length: 14 residues. Written as DNA, the CDR3 is TGTGCCAGCAGCCTACACTCGAAGAGCTATGGCTACACCTTC. Amino acid sequence: CASSLHSKSYGYTF.

The gene calls are TRBV2 and TRBJ2-7; 8 bases fit TRBD2. J was trimmed by 0 bases and V by 2 bases; bases with no gene match: 0. CDR1 is SNHLY, CDR2 FYNNEI, per germline. This CDR3 contains 14 residues. The CDR3, as DNA: TGTGCCAGCAGTGAAAGCGGGAGCTCCTACGAGCAGTACTTC. It is translated as CASSESGSSYEQYF.

The chain recombines TRBV15 with TRBJ2-1, with a tentative D call TRBD1 (5 bases). The germline V gene has CDR1 LNHNV and CDR2 YYDKDF (reference sequence). Trimming left V 0 bases short and J 4 bases short, with 10 bases between. CDR3 length: 15 amino acids. CDR3 sequence (DNA): TGTGCCACCAGCAGAGACAGGGCGTCTTACAATGAGCAGTTCTTC. Its protein product is CATSRDRASYNEQFF.

This chain joins TRBV6-5 and TRBJ2-7; either TRBD1 or TRBD2 may fit D (5 bases each). Trimming stripped 9 bases from V and 5 bases from J, with 20 bases between. From germline, CDR1 is MNHEY and CDR2 SVGAGI. CDR3 length: 14 amino acids. CDR3 DNA: TGTGCCAGGGCCTTGACGAGGGGTTCCAACGAGCAGTACTTC. Translating it yields CARALTRGSNEQYF.

This chain links TRBV7-2 with TRBJ2-7; weak D call: TRBD2 (6 bases). The CDR3 sequence is 15 residues long. CDR1 and CDR2 from the germline V gene are SGHTA and FQGNSA. V lost 5 bases, J lost 2 bases, and 16 bases lay in between. The CDR3 protein is CASSQAGTAAYEQYF. CDR3 nucleotides: TGTGCCAGCAGCCAGGCCGGGACTGCCGCCTACGAGCAGTACTTC.

This chain connects TRBV4-1 to TRBJ1-1; D not certain. Trimming pared 2 bases from V and 1 base from J, leaving 8 bases between. The CDR3 totals 14 residues. From germline, CDR1 is MGHRA and CDR2 YSYEKL. As DNA, the CDR3 is TGCGCCAGCAGCCAATGGGCAGGGAACACTGAAGCTTTCTTT. Its protein is CASSQWAGNTEAFF.

This chain links TRBV7-9 with TRBJ1-1; D is possibly TRBD1 (6 bases). Trimming pared 4 bases from V and 0 bases from J, leaving 12 bases between. Germline-derived CDR1 and CDR2 are SEHNR and FQNEAQ (reference sequence). The CDR3 runs to 15 residues. CDR3 residues: CASSSTGQLNTEAFF. DNA of the CDR3: TGTGCCAGCAGCTCAACAGGACAGTTGAACACTGAAGCTTTCTTT.

The rearrangement links TRBV19 to TRBJ1-1; TRBD1 might be the D (5 bases). Per germline, CDR1 LNHDA and CDR2 SQIVND (reference sequence). V gave up 5 bases and J gave up 6 bases, with 16 bases separating them. There are 14 residues in the CDR3. DNA for the CDR3: TGTGCCAGTAGTTCCGGGACCGCCCAGGCTGAAGCTTTCTTT. Translation: CASSSGTAQAEAFF.

The V call is TRBV28, the J call TRBJ2-1, with no clear D. The CDR3 spans 12 residues. V dropped 3 bases and J dropped 4 bases, with 4 bases sitting between them. Germline V lookup: CDR1 MDHEN, CDR2 SYDVKM. The CDR3 coding sequence is TGTGCCAGCAGTTTTTCTTACAATGAGCAGTTCTTC. This translates into CASSFSYNEQFF.

A remark on this clone: Its ends do not fully match the called genes, so a read error is possible. This chain connects TRBV6-2 or TRBV6-3 to TRBJ1-2; 7 bases align to TRBD1. The CDR3 totals 13 residues. Germline CDR1 and CDR2: MNHEY and SVGEGT. In DNA form, the CDR3 reads TGTGCCTGCAGCCCCGGGACAGACTATGGCTACACCTTC. Amino acids: CACSPGTDYGYTF.

This rearrangement joins TRBV2 to TRBJ2-1; 14 bases line up with TRBD2. The CDR3 loop spans 17 amino acids. The J segment lost 2 bases and the V segment lost 6 bases, leaving 6 bases of the junction unmatched. From germline, CDR1 is SNHLY and CDR2 FYNNEI. CDR3 sequence (DNA): TGTGCCAGCAGGAAAGGGACTAGCGGGAGCCCCTACAATGAGCAGTTCTTC. Protein product: CASRKGTSGSPYNEQFF.

V usage is TRBV11-2 and J usage is TRBJ2-7; D tentatively reads TRBD1 or TRBD2 (5 bases each). The CDR3 covers 13 residues. The V gene's germline CDR1 is SGHAT and CDR2 FQNNGV. V lost 2 bases and J 5 bases, leaving 10 bases between the germline ends. Written as DNA, the CDR3 is TGTGCCAGCAGCTTATTCTGGGGGAACGAGCAGTACTTC. Translating it yields CASSLFWGNEQYF.

V usage is TRBV4-3 and J usage is TRBJ2-2, with a weak D call TRBD2 (7 bases). The ends were cut back, 5 bases at V and 3 bases at J, with 16 bases in the middle. Germline assignment: CDR1 LGHNA and CDR2 YSLEER. The CDR3 loop spans 16 amino acids. The CDR3 DNA follows: TGCGCCAGCAGCTATCACCGGGGGGCGGACACCGGGGAGCTGTTTTTT. Its protein is CASSYHRGADTGELFF.

Concerning this clone: Other DNA sequences within the sample encode an identical CDR3. J is TRBJ2-3 and V is TRBV3-1 (or the pseudogene TRBV3-2); D unresolved. Germline V gene data show CDR1 as LGHDT and CDR2 as YNNKEL (reference sequence). CDR3 length: 14 amino acids. With 1 base removed from V and 4 bases from J, the gap between germline ends came to 9 bases. As DNA, the CDR3 is TGTGCCAGCAGCCAAGGCCCACCTCCAGATACGCAGTATTTT. This codes for CASSQGPPPDTQYF.

The chain uses TRBV11-2 and TRBJ2-7; TRBD1 or TRBD2 may be the D gene (5 bases each). CDR1 and CDR2 from the germline V gene are SGHAT and FQNNGV. This CDR3 region has 16 residues. Trimming removed 0 bases from V and 5 bases from J, with 17 bases in between. Here the CDR3 DNA reads TGTGCCAGCAGCTTAGATGTGGGACCACCCTATGACGAGCAGTACTTC. This translates into CASSLDVGPPYDEQYF.

The chain combines TRBV4-1 with TRBJ2-2; possibly TRBD1 for D (6 bases). The CDR3 sequence is 17 residues long. Trimming removed 1 base from V and 0 bases from J, with 12 bases in between. Germline V gives CDR1 MGHRA, CDR2 YSYEKL. In nucleotides, the CDR3 is TGCGCCAGCAGCCAAGCGACAGGCAGGACGAACACCGGGGAGCTGTTTTTT. It codes for CASSQATGRTNTGELFF.

The chain carries TRBV2 and TRBJ2-1; D assignment may be TRBD1 or TRBD2 (5 bases each). The germline V gene encodes CDR1 SNHLY and CDR2 FYNNEI. The CDR3 contains 12 residues. Between the trimmed V and J ends, which lost 1 base and 8 bases, there was a span of 6 bases. CDR3 nucleotide sequence: TGTGCCAGCAGTGAAGTGGGGGATGAGCAGTTCTTC. Its translation is CASSEVGDEQFF.

This chain links TRBV2 with TRBJ1-1; D is undetermined. The CDR3 consists of 15 residues. The V gene lost 0 bases and the J gene lost 1 base, with 9 bases spanning the gap. Looked up from germline, CDR1 is SNHLY and CDR2 is FYNNEI. The CDR3 DNA sequence: TGTGCCAGCAGTGAAGCCAACCAGAGGAACACTGAAGCTTTCTTT. Translated: CASSEANQRNTEAFF. The variable domain in full, completed from reference TRBV2 and TRBJ1-1, reads EPEVTQTPSHQVTQMGQEVILRCVPISNHLYFYWYRQILGQKVEFLVSFYNNEISEKSEIFDDQFSVERPDGSNFTLKIRSTKLEDSAMYFCASSEANQRNTEAFFGQGTRLTVV.

The V call is TRBV7-9, the J call TRBJ2-7, with D maybe TRBD1 (5 bases). Trimming removed 5 bases from V and 2 bases from J, with 13 bases in between. CDR3 length equals 14 residues. Germline V gene sequence: CDR1 SEHNR, CDR2 FQNEAQ (reference sequence). CDR3 in DNA: TGTGCCAGCAGCCAAATCGACAGCCCCTACGAGCAGTACTTC. Translated: CASSQIDSPYEQYF.

The gene calls are TRBV6-5 and TRBJ2-1, with 7 bases fitting TRBD2. Germline CDR1 MNHEY, CDR2 SVGAGI. CDR3 length: 13 amino acids. V dropped 0 bases and J dropped 8; count of bases not matched to a gene: 1. The CDR3 reads CASSYSSGDEQFF. The CDR3 DNA follows: TGTGCCAGCAGTTACTCGAGCGGGGATGAGCAGTTCTTC.

This chain joins TRBV7-8 and TRBJ1-1; D gene ambiguous. Germline V gene data show CDR1 as SGHVS and CDR2 as FQNEAQ. V gave up 2 bases and J gave up 6 bases, with 13 bases separating them. This CDR3 is built from 14 residues. CDR3 sequence (DNA): TGTGCCAGCAGCTTATCGGCACTGAATGCTGAAGCTTTCTTT. Protein: CASSLSALNAEAFF.

CDR3 residues: CASSPAGRGVLWAYEQYF. DNA for the CDR3: TGTGCCAGCAGCCCAGCGGGCAGGGGGGTCCTCTGGGCTTACGAGCAGTACTTC. The V gene is TRBV7-2, the J gene TRBJ2-7; D is possibly TRBD1 (7 bases). V lost 5 bases and J 4 bases, leaving 27 bases between the germline ends. This CDR3 is 18 amino acids long. From germline, CDR1 is SGHTA and CDR2 FQGNSA.

The rearrangement joins TRBV19 to TRBJ2-1; 7 bases map to TRBD2. The CDR3 extends over 13 amino acids. Germline CDR1 and CDR2: LNHDA and SQIVND (reference sequence). V dropped 10 bases and J dropped 7; count of bases not matched to a gene: 10. CDR3 sequence: CATRDRGGNEQFF. CDR3 bases: TGTGCCACTAGGGACCGCGGGGGTAATGAGCAGTTCTTC.

The chain has TRBV29-1 and TRBJ1-1; D might be TRBD1 (5 bases). The germline V gene has CDR1 SQVTM and CDR2 ANQGSEA. The V and J ends lost 4 bases and 4 bases respectively, with 19 bases between them. This CDR3 contains 15 residues. The CDR3 region has the DNA TGCAGCGTTGGAGGTTTGCGAGGGGCGCCCACTGAAGCTTTCTTT. The encoded protein is CSVGGLRGAPTEAFF.

DNA of the CDR3: TGTGCCAGCAGCGCTAAACATCAGGGTTACACAGATACGCAGTATTTT. Translating gives CASSAKHQGYTDTQYF. The chain recombines TRBV28 with TRBJ2-3, with D possibly TRBD1 on 5 matching bases. The CDR3 covers 16 residues. The V and J ends lost 6 bases and 2 bases respectively, with 18 bases between them. CDR1 MDHEN and CDR2 SYDVKM come from the germline V gene.

The J gene is TRBJ2-1, the V gene TRBV4-1, with 8 bases identical to TRBD2. The CDR3 is 15 residues long. After removal of 1 base from V and 5 bases from J, the junction contained 4 bases not matched to a gene. CDR1 and CDR2 (germline): MGHRA, YSYEKL. The CDR3 coding sequence is TGCGCCAGCAGCCAAGGTAGCGGGGTCAACAATGAGCAGTTCTTC. This codes for CASSQGSGVNNEQFF.

The rearrangement joins TRBV4-2 to TRBJ1-4, with 9 bases aligning to TRBD1. The CDR3 has 14 residues. Trimming at V came to 4 bases and at J to 5 bases, leaving 2 bases not matched to a gene. Germline loops: CDR1 LGHNA, CDR2 YNFKEQ. The DNA of the CDR3 is TGTGCCAGCAGCCGAGGGACAGGGAATGAAAAACTGTTTTTT. Translating gives CASSRGTGNEKLFF.

The genes are TRBV15 and TRBJ2-3; TRBD2 matches at 7 bases. CDR1 and CDR2 from the germline V gene are LNHNV and YYDKDF (reference sequence). The ends lost 11 bases at V and 2 bases at J; junction bases unmatched: 10. The CDR3 length is 14 residues. The CDR3 nucleotides read TGTGCCTCCAAATTGGCGGGAGCCACAGATACGCAGTATTTT. Translation gives CASKLAGATDTQYF.

The CDR3 nucleotides read TGTGCCAGCAGCCACCCTGACAGGGGGCTCACAGATACGCAGTATTTT. Its translation is CASSHPDRGLTDTQYF. The chain carries TRBV3-1 (or the pseudogene TRBV3-2) and TRBJ2-3; 10 positions agree with TRBD1. The CDR3 is made up of 16 amino acids. After removal of 3 bases from V and 2 bases from J, the junction contained 5 bases not matched to a gene. Germline V gene data show CDR1 as LGHDT and CDR2 as YNNKEL (reference sequence).

The genes are TRBV28 and TRBJ1-5, with D maybe TRBD1 (5 bases). Looked up from germline, CDR1 is MDHEN and CDR2 is SYDVKM. With 9 bases removed from V and 0 bases from J, the gap between germline ends came to 15 bases. The CDR3 runs 15 residues. CDR3 region: CASMRGTYSNQPQHF. The CDR3 DNA sequence: TGTGCCAGTATGAGAGGGACTTATAGCAATCAGCCCCAGCATTTT.